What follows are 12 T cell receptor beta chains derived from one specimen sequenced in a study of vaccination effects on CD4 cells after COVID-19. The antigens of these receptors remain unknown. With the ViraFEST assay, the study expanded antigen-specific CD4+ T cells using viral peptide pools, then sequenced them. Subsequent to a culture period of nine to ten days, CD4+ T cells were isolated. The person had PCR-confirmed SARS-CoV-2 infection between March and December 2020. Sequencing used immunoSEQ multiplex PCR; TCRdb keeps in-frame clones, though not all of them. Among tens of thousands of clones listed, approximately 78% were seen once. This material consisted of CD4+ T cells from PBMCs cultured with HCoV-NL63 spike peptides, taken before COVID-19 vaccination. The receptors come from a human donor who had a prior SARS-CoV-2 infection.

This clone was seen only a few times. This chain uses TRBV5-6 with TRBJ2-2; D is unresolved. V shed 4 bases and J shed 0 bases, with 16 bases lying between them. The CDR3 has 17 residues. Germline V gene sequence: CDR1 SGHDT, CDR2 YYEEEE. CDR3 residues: CASSETPTHSNTGELFF. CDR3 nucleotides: TGTGCCAGCAGCGAAACACCCACCCATTCGAACACCGGGGAGCTGTTTTTT.

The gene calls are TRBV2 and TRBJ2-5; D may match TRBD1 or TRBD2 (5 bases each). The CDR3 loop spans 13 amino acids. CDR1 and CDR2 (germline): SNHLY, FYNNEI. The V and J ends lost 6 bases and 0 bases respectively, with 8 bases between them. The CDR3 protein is CASRRGHQETQYF. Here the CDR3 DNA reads TGTGCCAGCAGACGGGGACACCAAGAGACCCAGTACTTC.

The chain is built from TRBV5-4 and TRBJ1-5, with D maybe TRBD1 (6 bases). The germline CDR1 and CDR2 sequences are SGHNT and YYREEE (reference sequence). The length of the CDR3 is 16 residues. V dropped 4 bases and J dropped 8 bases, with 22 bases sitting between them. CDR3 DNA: TGTGCCAGCAGCCCAAGGGGGGGGACTTTGGGGAAGCCCCAGCATTTT. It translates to CASSPRGGTLGKPQHF. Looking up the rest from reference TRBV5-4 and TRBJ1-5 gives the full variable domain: ETGVTQSPTHLIKTRGQQVTLRCSSQSGHNTVSWYQQALGQGPQFIFQYYREEENGRGNFPPRFSGLQFPNYSSELNVNALELDDSALYLCASSPRGGTLGKPQHFGDGTRLSIL.

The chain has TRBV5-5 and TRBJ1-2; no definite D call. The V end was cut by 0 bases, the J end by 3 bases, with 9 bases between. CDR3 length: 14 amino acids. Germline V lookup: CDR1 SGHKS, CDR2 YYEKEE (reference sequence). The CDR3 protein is CASSLVGGDYGYTF. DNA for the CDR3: TGTGCCAGCAGCTTGGTTGGAGGAGACTATGGCTACACCTTC. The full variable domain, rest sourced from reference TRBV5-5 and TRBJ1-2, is DAGVTQSPTHLIKTRGQQVTLRCSPISGHKSVSWYQQVLGQGPQFIFQYYEKEERGRGNFPDRFSARQFPNYSSELNVNALLLGDSALYLCASSLVGGDYGYTFGSGTRLTVV.

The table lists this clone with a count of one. The CDR3 here is CAGRTGRSGANVLTF. The CDR3 region has the DNA TGTGCCGGAAGGACAGGTCGCTCTGGGGCCAACGTCCTGACTTTC. V usage is TRBV2 and J usage is TRBJ2-6; 7 bases fit TRBD1. Germline CDR1 SNHLY, CDR2 FYNNEI. The CDR3 spans 15 residues. V dropped 11 bases and J dropped 0; count of bases not matched to a gene: 7. Full variable domain (outside the CDR3, taken from reference TRBV2 and TRBJ2-6): EPEVTQTPSHQVTQMGQEVILRCVPISNHLYFYWYRQILGQKVEFLVSFYNNEISEKSEIFDDQFSVERPDGSNFTLKIRSTKLEDSAMYFCAGRTGRSGANVLTFGAGSRLTVL.

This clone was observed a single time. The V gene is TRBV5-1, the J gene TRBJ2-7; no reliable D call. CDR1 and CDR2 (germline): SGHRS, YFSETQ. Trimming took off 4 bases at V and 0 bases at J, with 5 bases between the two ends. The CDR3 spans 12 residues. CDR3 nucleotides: TGCGCCAGCAGCACTAACTCCTACGAGCAGTACTTC. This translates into CASSTNSYEQYF.

The CDR3 protein is CASSPMVPRDYGYTF. The DNA of the CDR3 is TGTGCCAGCAGTCCAATGGTCCCTCGGGACTATGGCTACACCTTC. J is TRBJ1-2 and V is TRBV27; D is ambiguous. With 5 bases removed from V and 3 bases from J, the gap between germline ends came to 16 bases. The CDR3 is 15 residues long. Germline V gene lookup returns CDR1 MNHEY and CDR2 SMNVEV (reference sequence).

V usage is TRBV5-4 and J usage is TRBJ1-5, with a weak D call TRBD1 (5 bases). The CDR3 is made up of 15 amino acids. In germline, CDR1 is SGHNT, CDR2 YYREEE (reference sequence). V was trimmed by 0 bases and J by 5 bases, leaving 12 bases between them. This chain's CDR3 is CASSLDGGSDQPQHF. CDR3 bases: TGTGCCAGCAGCTTGGATGGGGGGAGCGATCAGCCCCAGCATTTT. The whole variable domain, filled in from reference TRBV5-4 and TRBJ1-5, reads ETGVTQSPTHLIKTRGQQVTLRCSSQSGHNTVSWYQQALGQGPQFIFQYYREEENGRGNFPPRFSGLQFPNYSSELNVNALELDDSALYLCASSLDGGSDQPQHFGDGTRLSIL.

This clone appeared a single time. CDR3 nucleotide sequence: TGCAGTGCTAGTCGACAGGGAGGGGGTAGCAATCAGCCCCAGCATTTT. Its translation is CSASRQGGGSNQPQHF. The V gene is TRBV20-1, the J gene TRBJ1-5; TRBD1 matches at 7 bases. CDR3 length equals 16 residues. The germline V gene encodes CDR1 DFQATT and CDR2 SNEGSKA (reference sequence). J was trimmed by 0 bases and V by 3 bases; bases with no gene match: 8.

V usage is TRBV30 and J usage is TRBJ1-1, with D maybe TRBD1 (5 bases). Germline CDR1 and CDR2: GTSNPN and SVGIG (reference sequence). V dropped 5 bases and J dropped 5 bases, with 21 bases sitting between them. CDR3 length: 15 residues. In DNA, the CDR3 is TGTGCCTGGGTGAACCCCGGCAGGGTAAGGACTGAAGCTTTCTTT. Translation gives CAWVNPGRVRTEAFF.

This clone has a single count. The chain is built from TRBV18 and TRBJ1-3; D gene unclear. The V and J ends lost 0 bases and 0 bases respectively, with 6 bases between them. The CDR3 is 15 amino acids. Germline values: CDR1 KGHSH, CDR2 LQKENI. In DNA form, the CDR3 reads TGTGCCAGCTCACCACCCAGCCTCTCTGGAAACACCATATATTTT. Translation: CASSPPSLSGNTIYF.

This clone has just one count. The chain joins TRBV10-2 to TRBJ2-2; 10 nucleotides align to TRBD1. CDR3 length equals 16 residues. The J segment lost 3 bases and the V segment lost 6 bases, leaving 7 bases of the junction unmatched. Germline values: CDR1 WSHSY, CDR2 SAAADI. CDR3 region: CASRPGTGDYTGELFF. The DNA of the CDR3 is TGCGCCAGCAGGCCCGGGACAGGGGACTACACCGGGGAGCTGTTTTTT.